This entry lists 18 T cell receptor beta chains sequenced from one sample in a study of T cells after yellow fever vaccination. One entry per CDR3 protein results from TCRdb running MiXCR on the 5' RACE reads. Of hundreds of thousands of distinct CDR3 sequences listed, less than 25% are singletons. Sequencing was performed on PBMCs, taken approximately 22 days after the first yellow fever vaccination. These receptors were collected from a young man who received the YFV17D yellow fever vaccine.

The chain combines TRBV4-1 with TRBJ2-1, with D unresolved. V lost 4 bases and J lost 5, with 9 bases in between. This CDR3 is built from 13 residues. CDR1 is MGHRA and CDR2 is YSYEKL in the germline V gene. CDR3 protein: CASSRIPNNEQFF. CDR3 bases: TGCGCCAGCAGCCGCATACCGAACAATGAGCAGTTCTTC.

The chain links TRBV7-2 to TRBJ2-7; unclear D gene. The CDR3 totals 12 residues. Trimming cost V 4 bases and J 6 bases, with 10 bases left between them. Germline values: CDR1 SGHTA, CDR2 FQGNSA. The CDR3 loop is CASSSQKGEQYF. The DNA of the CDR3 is TGTGCCAGCAGCTCCCAGAAAGGCGAGCAGTACTTC.

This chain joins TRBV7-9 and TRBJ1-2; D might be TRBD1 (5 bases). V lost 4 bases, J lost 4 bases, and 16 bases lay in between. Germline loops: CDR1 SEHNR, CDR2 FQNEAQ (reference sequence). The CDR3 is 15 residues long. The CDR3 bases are TGTGCCAGCAGCTCAGGGATCGGCCACCCCTATGGCTACACCTTC. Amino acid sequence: CASSSGIGHPYGYTF.

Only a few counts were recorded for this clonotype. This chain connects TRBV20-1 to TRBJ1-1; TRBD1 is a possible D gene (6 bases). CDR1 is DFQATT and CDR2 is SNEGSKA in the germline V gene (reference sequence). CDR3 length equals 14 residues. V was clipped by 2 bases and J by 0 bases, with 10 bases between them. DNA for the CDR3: TGCAGTGCTAGAACACAGGGTATGAACACTGAAGCTTTCTTT. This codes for CSARTQGMNTEAFF.

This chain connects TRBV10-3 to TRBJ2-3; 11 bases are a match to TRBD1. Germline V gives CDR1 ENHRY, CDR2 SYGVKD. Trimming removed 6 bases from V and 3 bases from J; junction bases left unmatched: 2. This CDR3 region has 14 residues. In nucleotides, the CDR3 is TGTGCCATCAGAGGACAGGGGGCGACAGATACGCAGTATTTT. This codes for CAIRGQGATDTQYF.

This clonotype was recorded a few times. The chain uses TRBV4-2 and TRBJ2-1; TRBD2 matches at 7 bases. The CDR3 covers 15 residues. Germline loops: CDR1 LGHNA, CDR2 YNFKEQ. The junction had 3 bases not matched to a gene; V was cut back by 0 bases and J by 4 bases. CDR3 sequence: CASSQDIGGYNEQFF. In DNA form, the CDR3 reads TGTGCCAGCAGCCAAGATATCGGGGGGTACAATGAGCAGTTCTTC.

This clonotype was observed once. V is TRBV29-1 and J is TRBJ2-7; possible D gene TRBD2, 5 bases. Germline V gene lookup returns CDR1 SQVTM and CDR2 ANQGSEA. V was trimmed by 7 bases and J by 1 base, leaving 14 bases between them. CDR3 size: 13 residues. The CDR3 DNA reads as TGCAGCGCTGGCGAGGGCTTGTCCTACGAGCAGTACTTC. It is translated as CSAGEGLSYEQYF.

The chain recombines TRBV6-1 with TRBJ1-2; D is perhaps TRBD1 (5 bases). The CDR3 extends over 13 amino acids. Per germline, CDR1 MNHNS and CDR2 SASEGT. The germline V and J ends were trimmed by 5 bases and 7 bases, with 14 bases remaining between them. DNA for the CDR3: TGTGCCAGCAGTCAGCGGGGGGGTGGTGGCTACACCTTC. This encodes CASSQRGGGGYTF.

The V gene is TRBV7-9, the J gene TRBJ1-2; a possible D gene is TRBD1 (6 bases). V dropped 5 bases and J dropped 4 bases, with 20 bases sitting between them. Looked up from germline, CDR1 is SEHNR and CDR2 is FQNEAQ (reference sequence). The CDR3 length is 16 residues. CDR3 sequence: CASSEQAGASGYGYTF. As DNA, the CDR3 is TGTGCCAGCAGCGAGCAGGCGGGGGCTTCGGGCTATGGCTACACCTTC.

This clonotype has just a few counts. This chain's CDR3 is CASSLQHAISYEQYV. The CDR3 DNA reads as TGTGCCAGCAGCTTGCAACATGCTATCTCCTACGAGCAGTACGTC. The rearrangement links TRBV5-5 to TRBJ2-7; D is unclear. Trimming left V 1 base short and J 0 bases short, with 11 bases between. The germline gives CDR1 SGHKS, CDR2 YYEKEE (reference sequence). The length of the CDR3 is 15 residues.

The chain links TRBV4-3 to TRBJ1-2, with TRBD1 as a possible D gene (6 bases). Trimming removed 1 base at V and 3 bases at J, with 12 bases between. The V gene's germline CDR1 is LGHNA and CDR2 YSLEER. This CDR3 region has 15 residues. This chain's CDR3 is CASSQGHKGDYGYTF. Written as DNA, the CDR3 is TGCGCCAGCAGCCAAGGTCACAAGGGGGACTATGGCTACACCTTC.

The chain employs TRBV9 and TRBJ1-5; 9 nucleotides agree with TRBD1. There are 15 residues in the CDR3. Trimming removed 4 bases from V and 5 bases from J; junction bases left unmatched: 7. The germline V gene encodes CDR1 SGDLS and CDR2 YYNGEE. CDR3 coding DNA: TGTGCCAGCAGCCCCTCGGGACAGGGATATCAGCCCCAGCATTTT. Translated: CASSPSGQGYQPQHF.

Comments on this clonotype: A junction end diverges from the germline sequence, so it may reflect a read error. The CDR3 is CASRQGGNPSCNEQFF. The CDR3 DNA sequence: TGTGCCAGCAGGCAGGGAGGGAACCCCTCCTGCAATGAGCAGTTCTTC. This chain joins TRBV5-4 and TRBJ2-1; TRBD2 aligns across 7 bases. Germline V gives CDR1 SGHNT, CDR2 YYREEE (reference sequence). The CDR3 is 16 amino acids.

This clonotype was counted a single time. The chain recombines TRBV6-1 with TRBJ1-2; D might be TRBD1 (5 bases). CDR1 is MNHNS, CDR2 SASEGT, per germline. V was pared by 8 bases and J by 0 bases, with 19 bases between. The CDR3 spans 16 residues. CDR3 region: CASSSTAPRSNYGYTF. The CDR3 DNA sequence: TGTGCCAGCTCTTCGACAGCCCCAAGGTCTAACTATGGCTACACCTTC.

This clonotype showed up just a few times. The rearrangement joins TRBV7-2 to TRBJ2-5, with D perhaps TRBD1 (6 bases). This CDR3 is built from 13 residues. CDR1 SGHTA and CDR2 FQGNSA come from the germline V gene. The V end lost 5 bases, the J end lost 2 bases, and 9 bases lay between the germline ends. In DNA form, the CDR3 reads TGTGCCAGCAGCAAGGGGGATCAAGAGACCCAGTACTTC. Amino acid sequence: CASSKGDQETQYF. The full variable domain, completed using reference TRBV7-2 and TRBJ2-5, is GAGVSQSPSNKVTEKGKDVELRCDPISGHTALYWYRQSLGQGLEFLIYFQGNSAPDKSGLPSDRFSAERTGGSVSTLTIQRTQQEDSAVYLCASSKGDQETQYFGPGTRLLVL.

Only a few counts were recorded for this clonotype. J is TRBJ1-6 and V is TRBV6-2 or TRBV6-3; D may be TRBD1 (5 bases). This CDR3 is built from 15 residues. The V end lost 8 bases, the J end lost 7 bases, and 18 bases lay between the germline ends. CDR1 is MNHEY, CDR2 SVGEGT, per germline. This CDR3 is CASVLPGTVNSPLHF. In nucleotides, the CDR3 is TGTGCCAGCGTACTACCCGGGACGGTAAATTCACCCCTCCACTTT.

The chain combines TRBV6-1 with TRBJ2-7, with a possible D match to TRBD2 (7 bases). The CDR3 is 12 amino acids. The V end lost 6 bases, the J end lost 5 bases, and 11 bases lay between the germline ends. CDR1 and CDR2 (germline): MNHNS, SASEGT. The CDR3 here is CASSRGAHEQYF. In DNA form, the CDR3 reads TGTGCCAGCAGCCGGGGGGCCCACGAGCAGTACTTC.

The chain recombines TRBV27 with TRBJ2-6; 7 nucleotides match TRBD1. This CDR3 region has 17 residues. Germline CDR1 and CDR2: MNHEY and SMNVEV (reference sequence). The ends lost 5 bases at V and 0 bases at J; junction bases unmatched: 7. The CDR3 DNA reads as TGTGCCAGCAGTCCCTGGGGACAGAGCTCTGGGGCCAACGTCCTGACTTTC. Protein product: CASSPWGQSSGANVLTF.